These 12 T cell receptor beta chains were all obtained from the same sample, sequenced in a study of shared clonotypes between healthy human individuals. Naive CD8 cells lacked CD45RO and underwent positive selection for CCR7, leaving out terminally differentiated effector memory CD45RA+ cells. Method: immunoSEQ multiplex PCR; TCRdb's copy keeps in-frame clones and lacks some. The profile shows roughly 570,000 clones, 95% to 98% of them singletons. Sequenced input: naive CD8+ T cells sorted from blood. The receptor set was obtained from a man between 25 and 39 years old in good health.

The J gene is TRBJ1-3, the V gene TRBV30, with D perhaps matching TRBD1 (6 bases). The length of the CDR3 is 15 residues. Looked up from germline, CDR1 is GTSNPN and CDR2 is SVGIG (reference sequence). V dropped 2 bases and J dropped 3 bases, with 14 bases sitting between them. Written as DNA, the CDR3 is TGTGCCTGGAGTACAACAGGGAGTGGTGGAAACACCATATATTTT. It translates to CAWSTTGSGGNTIYF.

The rearrangement links TRBV7-8 to TRBJ1-1; no definite D call. Trimming shortened V by 4 bases and J by 7 bases, and 10 bases separated the two germline ends. There are 12 residues in the CDR3. CDR1 and CDR2 from the germline V gene are SGHVS and FQNEAQ. The CDR3 spells CASSSGRSEAFF. CDR3 coding DNA: TGTGCCAGCAGCTCCGGACGGAGTGAAGCTTTCTTT.

The rearrangement joins TRBV11-1 to TRBJ2-7; D uncertain. Germline CDR1 SGHAT, CDR2 FQDESV (reference sequence). V gave up 4 bases and J gave up 3 bases, with 13 bases separating them. The CDR3 covers 14 residues. CDR3 sequence reads: CASSSSTLLYEQYF. DNA of the CDR3: TGTGCCAGCAGCTCAAGTACCCTGCTCTACGAGCAGTACTTC. The whole variable domain, remainder taken from reference TRBV11-1 and TRBJ2-7, is EAEVAQSPRYKITEKSQAVAFWCDPISGHATLYWYRQILGQGPELLVQFQDESVVDDSQLPKDRFSAERLKGVDSTLKIQPAELGDSAMYLCASSSSTLLYEQYFGPGTRLTVT.

The chain couples TRBV5-1 to TRBJ2-5, with D uncertain. V lost 0 bases and J lost 2, with 5 bases in between. The CDR3 extends over 13 amino acids. Germline V lookup: CDR1 SGHRS, CDR2 YFSETQ. In DNA form, the CDR3 reads TGCGCCAGCAGCTTGGAGGGTCAAGAGACCCAGTACTTC. This encodes CASSLEGQETQYF.

This chain joins TRBV29-1 and TRBJ2-1; 7 positions agree with TRBD2. V trimming: 7 bases; J trimming: 8 bases; junction bases outside the gene matches: 17. Germline V gene data show CDR1 as SQVTM and CDR2 as ANQGSEA. The CDR3 sequence is 15 residues long. The CDR3 bases are TGCAGCGCCCAAGGACTAGAGGTCTCAGTCTATGAGCAGTTCTTC. The encoded protein is CSAQGLEVSVYEQFF.

The rearrangement joins TRBV4-1 to TRBJ2-5; a weak D match, TRBD1 (5 bases). This CDR3 spans 15 amino acids. Per the germline V gene, CDR1 is MGHRA and CDR2 is YSYEKL. V was shortened by 4 bases and J by 0 bases, with 12 bases between the two germline ends. CDR3 residues: CASSPLGRDQETQYF. DNA for the CDR3: TGCGCCAGCAGCCCCCTGGGCAGGGACCAAGAGACCCAGTACTTC.

The chain links TRBV28 to TRBJ1-5; D uncertain. CDR1 is MDHEN, CDR2 SYDVKM, per germline. This CDR3 spans 12 amino acids. CDR3 residues: CGFLGSHQPQHF. In DNA form, the CDR3 reads TGTGGGTTCCTAGGCAGCCATCAGCCCCAGCATTTT.

This clone was recorded only once. One end of the junction fails to match germline, which may point to a read error. The chain joins TRBV11-2 to TRBJ2-1, with D possibly matching TRBD1 (5 bases). The CDR3 extends over 14 amino acids. Germline values: CDR1 SGHAT, CDR2 FQNNGV. CDR3 nucleotide sequence: TGTGCCAGCAGCCTAGAAGGGGCATGGAATGAGCAGTTCTTC. Encoded protein: CASSLEGAWNEQFF. The full variable domain, its missing parts supplied by reference TRBV11-2 and TRBJ2-1, is EAGVAQSPRYKIIEKRQSVAFWCNPISGHATLYWYQQILGQGPKLLIQFQNNGVVDDSQLPKDRFSAERLKGVDSTLKIQPAKLEDSAVYLCASSLEGAWNEQFFGPGTRLTVL.

The chain joins TRBV4-3 to TRBJ2-1; D not certain. Trimming left V 5 bases short and J 6 bases short, with 11 bases between. This CDR3 is 13 amino acids long. Germline V gene lookup returns CDR1 LGHNA and CDR2 YSLEER. CDR3 residues: CASSTRTGNEQFF. The CDR3 region has the DNA TGCGCCAGCAGCACCCGAACTGGCAATGAGCAGTTCTTC.

This clone was recorded once. The rearrangement links TRBV11-2 to TRBJ2-7, with 14 bases that match TRBD2. The CDR3 spans 18 residues. V lost 1 base and J lost 7; bases outside the gene matches: 12. Per the germline V gene, CDR1 is SGHAT and CDR2 is FQNNGV. The CDR3 DNA reads as TGTGCCAGCAGCTTAGGGGGACTAGCGGGAGCTCGACCCCTGGAGCAGTACTTC. It encodes CASSLGGLAGARPLEQYF.

V gene TRBV25-1 combines with J gene TRBJ2-2, with D possibly being TRBD1 or TRBD2 (6 bases each). V lost 6 bases and J 2 bases, leaving 16 bases between the germline ends. Looked up from germline, CDR1 is MGHDK and CDR2 is SYGVNS. The CDR3 sequence is 16 residues long. DNA for the CDR3: TGTGCCAGCAGGGACCGAGAGGGGGGAAACACCGGGGAGCTGTTTTTT. Its translation: CASRDREGGNTGELFF.

The rearrangement joins TRBV29-1 to TRBJ2-1; possible D gene TRBD2, 6 bases. CDR1 is SQVTM and CDR2 is ANQGSEA in the germline V gene. The length of the CDR3 is 16 residues. Between the trimmed V and J ends, which lost 0 bases and 4 bases, there was a span of 16 bases. CDR3: CSVEDRGGTLYNEQFF. DNA of the CDR3: TGCAGCGTTGAAGATCGGGGAGGTACTCTGTACAATGAGCAGTTCTTC.